This TCR beta chain was identified during a study of regulatory T cells in long-lasting Graves disease. About the research overall: Over 5 years on antithyroid drugs plus positive TSH receptor antibodies marked Graves' disease as persistent.

Regarding time point: persistent/refractory GD, antithyroid drugs over 5 years with positive TRAb. The TCR library was made from RNA extracted from PBMCs. Patients came from an endocrinology department in Xi'an, China. CDR3-region Arm-PCR and iRepertoire HTBI primers produced the TCR beta libraries. TCRdb reprocessed the multiplex PCR reads via MiXCR and lists one record per CDR3 protein. The table records roughly 450,000 distinct CDR3 sequences, roughly 23% of them present only once. This CDR3 has 16 residues. V dropped 0 bases and J dropped 6; count of bases not matched to a gene: 7. Germline values: CDR1 PRHDT, CDR2 FYEKMQ (reference sequence). This clonotype has only a few counts.

The chain employs TRBV13 and TRBJ2-7; 11 positions agree with TRBD2. The clonotype originates from a female donor with Graves disease. Here the sequenced sample was peripheral blood mononuclear cells (PBMCs), taken when the disease was refractory, from a patient treated with antithyroid drugs. In DNA form, the CDR3 reads TGTGCCAGCAGCTTAGGACTAGCGGGAGTCTATAGCGAGCAGTACTTC. Encoded protein: CASSLGLAGVYSEQYF.